The 14 T cell receptor beta chains given below trace back to one sample, sequenced in a study of T cells after yellow fever vaccination. One entry per CDR3 protein, called by TCRdb with MiXCR from the 5' RACE reads. The sample contains some 390,000 distinct CDR3 sequences, approximately 19% of which appear only once. The sample here was PBMCs, taken before the yellow fever booster vaccination. The receptors were gathered from a man younger than 35 who received the YFV17D yellow fever vaccine.

This chain links TRBV5-5 with TRBJ2-5, with 8 bases fitting TRBD1. This CDR3 contains 16 residues. Germline values: CDR1 SGHKS, CDR2 YYEKEE (reference sequence). The V segment lost 4 bases and the J segment 5 bases; nucleotides outside the gene matches: 13. The chain's CDR3 is CASSASGQGFLETQYF. The CDR3 DNA reads TGTGCCAGCAGCGCATCTGGACAGGGATTCTTGGAGACCCAGTACTTC.

The chain couples TRBV10-3 to TRBJ2-7, with 8 positions matching TRBD2. Trimming at V came to 6 bases and at J to 6 bases, leaving 10 bases not matched to a gene. Germline CDR1 ENHRY, CDR2 SYGVKD. CDR3 length: 14 amino acids. The DNA of the CDR3 is TGTGCCATCAGGGAGGGACTAGGGGGTACCGAGCAGTACTTC. Translation gives CAIREGLGGTEQYF.

The chain uses TRBV7-9 and TRBJ2-5, with TRBD2 identical over 10 bases. The CDR3 runs 16 residues. Trimming removed 5 bases from V and 4 bases from J; junction bases left unmatched: 10. Germline CDR1 reads SEHNR; CDR2 reads FQNEAQ (reference sequence). This CDR3 is CASSLPSGGASETQYF. CDR3 coding DNA: TGTGCCAGCAGCCTGCCCAGCGGGGGGGCCTCAGAGACCCAGTACTTC.

The chain links TRBV5-5 to TRBJ1-5; D possibly corresponds to TRBD1 (6 bases). The CDR3 is 15 amino acids. The germline V gene encodes CDR1 SGHKS and CDR2 YYEKEE (reference sequence). Trimming removed 4 bases at V and 3 bases at J, with 14 bases between. Written as DNA, the CDR3 is TGTGCCAGCAGCACAACGACAGGACCCAATCAGCCCCAGCATTTT. Encoded protein: CASSTTTGPNQPQHF.

This clonotype was found a few times. The rearrangement links TRBV6-5 to TRBJ2-5; D ambiguous. CDR3 length equals 13 residues. Germline V gene data show CDR1 as MNHEY and CDR2 as SVGAGI. Between the trimmed V and J ends, which lost 0 bases and 7 bases, there was a span of 9 bases. The CDR3 here is CASSYSDLRTQYF. In nucleotides, the CDR3 is TGTGCCAGCAGTTACTCCGACCTTCGGACCCAGTACTTC.

The rearrangement links TRBV5-1 to TRBJ1-6; 9 positions match TRBD1. After removal of 0 bases from V and 8 bases from J, the junction contained 6 bases not matched to a gene. Germline lookup yields CDR1 SGHRS and CDR2 YFSETQ. CDR3 length equals 16 residues. CDR3 protein: CASSLVQGALDSPLHF. The CDR3 DNA sequence: TGCGCCAGCAGCTTGGTACAGGGGGCCCTGGATTCACCCCTCCACTTT.

In this sample, this clonotype turned up a few times. J is TRBJ2-6 and V is TRBV6-1; D gene unclear. The CDR3 is 13 residues long. Between the trimmed V and J ends, which lost 11 bases and 2 bases, there was a span of 10 bases. CDR1 is MNHNS, CDR2 SASEGT, per germline. As DNA, the CDR3 is TGTGCCGGTACAGAACCTGGGGCCAACGTCCTGACTTTC. It yields the protein CAGTEPGANVLTF.

This rearrangement joins TRBV7-9 to TRBJ2-3, with 9 bases lining up with TRBD1. Germline CDR1 and CDR2: SEHNR and FQNEAQ (reference sequence). The CDR3 covers 12 residues. The V gene end was trimmed by 5 bases and the J gene end by 13 bases; junction bases not matched to a gene: 7. CDR3 bases: TGTGCCAGCAGCCCTAACAGGGGGCGGGAGTATTTT. Residues: CASSPNRGREYF.

The chain links TRBV29-1 to TRBJ2-2, with 7 positions matching TRBD1. The junction had 9 bases not matched to a gene; V was cut back by 4 bases and J by 4 bases. The CDR3 spans 15 residues. The V gene's germline CDR1 is SQVTM and CDR2 ANQGSEA. CDR3 coding DNA: TGCAGCGTTGGTGGCCGGGACAGAGCCACCGGGGAGCTGTTTTTT. It specifies CSVGGRDRATGELFF.

This sequence joins TRBV29-1 and TRBJ2-3; tentatively, D is TRBD2 (6 bases). Germline loops: CDR1 SQVTM, CDR2 ANQGSEA. V shed 3 bases and J shed 1 base, with 14 bases lying between them. This CDR3 region has 15 residues. For the CDR3, the DNA is TGCAGCGTTGAGCCCAGGCGGGGACGCACAGATACGCAGTATTTT. This sequence encodes CSVEPRRGRTDTQYF.

This clonotype was seen more than once but under ten times. The V call is TRBV5-1, the J call TRBJ2-1, with D hard to call. The CDR3 runs to 14 residues. Germline loops: CDR1 SGHRS, CDR2 YFSETQ. V shed 0 bases and J shed 7 bases, with 11 bases lying between them. This CDR3 reads CASSLVAGSNEQFF. DNA for the CDR3: TGCGCCAGCAGCTTGGTGGCAGGATCTAATGAGCAGTTCTTC.

This chain uses TRBV27 with TRBJ2-7, with a possible D match to TRBD1 (6 bases). The germline gives CDR1 MNHEY, CDR2 SMNVEV (reference sequence). This CDR3 has 17 amino acids. Deletions cut 5 bases from V and 2 bases from J, with 22 bases between. The CDR3 region is CASSSLALGRGPYEQYF. The CDR3 DNA follows: TGTGCCAGCAGTAGTCTTGCCTTGGGCAGGGGACCCTACGAGCAGTACTTC.

The genes are TRBV5-1 and TRBJ2-1; 9 bases align to TRBD2. CDR3 length: 16 amino acids. Germline CDR1 SGHRS, CDR2 YFSETQ. The V and J ends lost 0 bases and 4 bases, in that order; junction bases with no gene match: 5. DNA of the CDR3: TGCGCCAGCAGCTTGGAGGGGACTAGCTTATACAATGAGCAGTTCTTC. As protein: CASSLEGTSLYNEQFF.

CDR3 bases: TGCAGTGCTAAAGCGGGGGACCGGAATGAGCAGTTCTTC. Translating it yields CSAKAGDRNEQFF. This sequence joins TRBV20-1 and TRBJ2-1; TRBD2 agrees at 8 bases. Germline CDR1 reads DFQATT; CDR2 reads SNEGSKA (reference sequence). The V segment lost 4 bases and the J segment 7 bases; nucleotides outside the gene matches: 6. CDR3 size: 13 residues.